Shown below are 6 T cell receptor beta chains from a single sample sequenced in a study of blood T cell repertoires in COVID-19. Clones were sequenced by immunoSEQ multiplex PCR, and TCRdb holds only the in-frame ones, with some missing. This sample has 250,000 to 400,000 clones, with approximately 87% found just once. The sample was peripheral blood. All receptors come from a young woman with COVID-19, enrolled during active disease.

The CDR3 loop is CASSLLGGELFF. CDR3 bases: TGTGCCAGCAGTCTCCTCGGCGGGGAGCTGTTTTTT. The chain links TRBV12-3 or TRBV12-4 to TRBJ2-2; D ambiguous. The CDR3 is made up of 12 amino acids. V shed 5 bases and J shed 7 bases, with 8 bases lying between them.

The rearrangement joins TRBV6-5 to TRBJ2-5; 7 bases align to TRBD1. The CDR3 consists of 14 residues. Germline CDR1 reads MNHEY; CDR2 reads SVGAGI. Trimming took 6 bases from V and 4 from J; bases not matched to a gene: 8. CDR3 in amino acids: CASSNRGVGETQYF. CDR3 DNA: TGTGCCAGCAGCAACAGGGGTGTGGGAGAGACCCAGTACTTC.

This clone has just one count. The CDR3 loop reads CASSSRQGSEQYF. CDR3 DNA sequence: TGCGCCAGCAGCTCGAGACAGGGGAGCGAGCAGTACTTC. The chain has TRBV5-1 and TRBJ2-7, with 8 bases aligning to TRBD1. The V and J ends lost 3 bases and 6 bases, in that order; junction bases with no gene match: 5. This CDR3 is built from 13 residues. The V gene's germline CDR1 is SGHRS and CDR2 YFSETQ.

The table lists this clone with a count of one. V is TRBV28 and J is TRBJ1-2, with 12 nucleotides matching TRBD1. V shed 6 bases and J 6 bases; nucleotides not matched to a gene: 5. Germline V gene data show CDR1 as MDHEN and CDR2 as SYDVKM. This CDR3 is built from 14 residues. The chain's CDR3 is CASRGTGGANGYTF. Written as DNA, the CDR3 is TGTGCCAGCAGGGGGACAGGGGGCGCAAATGGCTACACCTTC.

This clone was observed a few times. This sequence joins TRBV5-1 and TRBJ1-1; tentatively, D is TRBD1 (5 bases). Trimming shortened V by 3 bases and J by 1 base, and 7 bases separated the two germline ends. The CDR3 is made up of 13 amino acids. The germline CDR1 and CDR2 sequences are SGHRS and YFSETQ. The CDR3 is CASSWTQNTEAFF. CDR3 coding DNA: TGCGCCAGCAGCTGGACACAGAACACTGAAGCTTTCTTT.

As concerns this clone: One end of the junction does not line up with germline, which may come from a read error. V is TRBV2 and J is TRBJ2-7; 13 bases line up with TRBD2. The germline gives CDR1 SNHLY, CDR2 FYNNEI. The CDR3 loop spans 15 amino acids. CDR3 sequence reads: CASSGLAGEGTSLLF. CDR3 DNA: TGTGCCAGCAGCGGACTAGCGGGAGAAGGGACTTCCCTTTTGTTC.